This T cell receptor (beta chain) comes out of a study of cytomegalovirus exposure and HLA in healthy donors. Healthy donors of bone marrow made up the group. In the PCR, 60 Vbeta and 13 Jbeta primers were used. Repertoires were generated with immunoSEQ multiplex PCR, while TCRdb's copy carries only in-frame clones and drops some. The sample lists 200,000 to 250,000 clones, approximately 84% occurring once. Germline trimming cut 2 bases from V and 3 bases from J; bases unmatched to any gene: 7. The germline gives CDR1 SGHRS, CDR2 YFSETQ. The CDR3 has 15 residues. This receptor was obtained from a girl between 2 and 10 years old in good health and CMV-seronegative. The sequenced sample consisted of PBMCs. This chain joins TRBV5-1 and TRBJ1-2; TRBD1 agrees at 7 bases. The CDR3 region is CASSFVGGLDYGYTF. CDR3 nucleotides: TGCGCCAGCAGCTTCGTAGGGGGCCTCGACTATGGCTACACCTTC.